This TCR beta chain is drawn from a study of blood T cell repertoires in COVID-19. On the study more broadly: Nucleic acid was either cDNA or gDNA, and it came from T cells, B-cell-depleted T cells, or PBMCs.

Under the authors' procedure: The assay estimated nucleated cells by amplifying reference gene primers. Libraries were prepared by immunoSEQ multiplex PCR; TCRdb keeps only in-frame clonotypes and omits some of them. V and J calls and clone size come straight from that table; D and trimming were deduced from the DNA. The sample shows about 150,000 clones, around three quarters of them seen only once. Germline V lookup: CDR1 MNHNS, CDR2 SASEGT. The ends were cut back, 3 bases at V and 3 bases at J, with 9 bases in the middle. This CDR3 has 14 residues. The chain uses TRBV6-1 and TRBJ1-5; no definite D call. This sequence originates from a man aged 55 to 70 with acute or convalescent COVID-19. The sequenced sample was peripheral blood. CDR3 sequence (DNA): TGTGCCAGCAGTGATTACGGGGACAATCAGCCCCAGCATTTT. Translation: CASSDYGDNQPQHF.